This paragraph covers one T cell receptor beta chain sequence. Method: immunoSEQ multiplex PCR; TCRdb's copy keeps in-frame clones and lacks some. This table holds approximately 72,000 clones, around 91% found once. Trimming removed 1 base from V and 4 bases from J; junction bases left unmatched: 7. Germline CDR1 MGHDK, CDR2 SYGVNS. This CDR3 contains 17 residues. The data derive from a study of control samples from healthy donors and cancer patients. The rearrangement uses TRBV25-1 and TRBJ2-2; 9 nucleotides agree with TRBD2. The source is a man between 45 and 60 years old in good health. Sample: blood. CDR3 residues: CASSESPGRGGTGELFF. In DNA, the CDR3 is TGTGCCAGCAGTGAATCCCCGGGGCGGGGGGGCACCGGGGAGCTGTTTTTT.